Below, 23 T cell receptor beta chains from the same sample are listed, as sequenced in a study of blood T cell repertoires in COVID-19. Sequencing used immunoSEQ multiplex PCR; TCRdb keeps in-frame clones, though not all of them. This table holds about 80,000 clones, more than 70% found once. Sample: peripheral blood. The receptors here all came from a woman of 80 years or more with acute or convalescent COVID-19.

The chain employs TRBV14 and TRBJ2-5; D is ambiguous. V was cut by 1 base and J by 1 base, with 7 bases left in between. This CDR3 is 14 amino acids long. CDR1 SGHDN and CDR2 FVKESK come from the germline V gene. In nucleotides, the CDR3 is TGTGCCAGCAGCCAAGTCAGCGCCCAAGAGACCCAGTACTTC. This codes for CASSQVSAQETQYF. Supplemented by reference TRBV14 and TRBJ2-5, the full variable domain reads EAGVTQFPSHSVIEKGQTVTLRCDPISGHDNLYWYRRVMGKEIKFLLHFVKESKQDESGMPNNRFLAERTGGTYSTLKVQPAELEDSGVYFCASSQVSAQETQYFGPGTRLLVL.

The chain has TRBV7-2 and TRBJ1-2, with 9 bases identical to TRBD1. V lost 5 bases, J lost 3 bases, and 7 bases stayed unmatched. The germline CDR1 and CDR2 sequences are SGHTA and FQGNSA. The CDR3 loop spans 15 amino acids. CDR3 region: CASSARQGGYYGYTF. The CDR3 DNA reads as TGTGCCAGCAGCGCCCGACAGGGGGGATACTATGGCTACACCTTC.

V is TRBV7-2 and J is TRBJ1-2; 10 bases map to TRBD1. Germline loops: CDR1 SGHTA, CDR2 FQGNSA. The CDR3 consists of 15 residues. The junction had 2 bases not matched to a gene; V was cut back by 4 bases and J by 0 bases. CDR3 in DNA: TGTGCCAGCAGCTCCGGGACAGGGGCTAACTATGGCTACACCTTC. Encoded protein: CASSSGTGANYGYTF. The variable domain in full, completed from reference TRBV7-2 and TRBJ1-2, reads GAGVSQSPSNKVTEKGKDVELRCDPISGHTALYWYRQSLGQGLEFLIYFQGNSAPDKSGLPSDRFSAERTGGSVSTLTIQRTQQEDSAVYLCASSSGTGANYGYTFGSGTRLTVV.

V usage is TRBV5-1 and J usage is TRBJ2-1, with 9 bases fitting TRBD2. Per the germline V gene, CDR1 is SGHRS and CDR2 is YFSETQ. With V trimmed by 4 bases and J by 6 bases, 11 bases remained unmatched. The CDR3 runs 16 residues. CDR3 loop: CASSPEASGATNEQFF. The CDR3 DNA reads as TGCGCCAGCAGCCCTGAGGCTAGCGGGGCCACCAATGAGCAGTTCTTC. The entire variable domain, with the rest obtained from reference TRBV5-1 and TRBJ2-1, is as follows: KAGVTQTPRYLIKTRGQQVTLSCSPISGHRSVSWYQQTPGQGLQFLFEYFSETQRNKGNFPGRFSGRQFSNSRSEMNVSTLELGDSALYLCASSPEASGATNEQFFGPGTRLTVL.

V and J are TRBV6-5 and TRBJ1-2; 8 bases align to TRBD1. With 5 bases clipped from V and 7 bases from J, the junction kept 6 bases outside the gene matches. This CDR3 has 13 residues. Germline V gene sequence: CDR1 MNHEY, CDR2 SVGAGI. The CDR3, as DNA: TGTGCCAGCAGTAGCAGGGGGCAGGGTGGCTACACCTTC. Translated: CASSSRGQGGYTF.

The V gene is TRBV3-1 (or the pseudogene TRBV3-2), the J gene TRBJ2-7, with 7 bases aligning to TRBD2. Germline values: CDR1 LGHDT, CDR2 YNNKEL (reference sequence). Trimming removed 0 bases from V and 1 base from J; junction bases left unmatched: 12. This CDR3 spans 18 amino acids. The CDR3 DNA sequence: TGTGCCAGCAGCCAAGATGGTCGATGGGAGGGCCGATCCTACGAGCAGTACTTC. Protein: CASSQDGRWEGRSYEQYF.

The table lists this clone with a few counts. The genes are TRBV20-1 and TRBJ1-2, with 7 bases that match TRBD1. V dropped 3 bases and J dropped 4; count of bases not matched to a gene: 2. CDR1 is DFQATT and CDR2 is SNEGSKA in the germline V gene (reference sequence). This CDR3 is 12 amino acids long. The CDR3 bases are TGCAGTGCTAGTGGGGACAGCTATGGCTACACCTTC. This gives the protein CSASGDSYGYTF.

The chain couples TRBV7-9 to TRBJ1-4; no reliable D call. This CDR3 spans 13 amino acids. CDR1 SEHNR and CDR2 FQNEAQ come from the germline V gene (reference sequence). V lost 1 base to trimming and J lost 15 bases, with 15 bases between them. The CDR3: CASSLEQLDRVFF. The CDR3 nucleotides read TGTGCCAGCAGCTTAGAGCAACTAGACCGGGTGTTTTTT.

DNA of the CDR3: TGTGCCAGCAGCTTAGGTTTAGCGGGAGGGCCGGGGGATACGCAGTATTTT. Its translation is CASSLGLAGGPGDTQYF. The chain joins TRBV7-2 to TRBJ2-3, with 11 positions matching TRBD2. V lost 1 base, J lost 6 bases, and 9 bases stayed unmatched. Germline assignment: CDR1 SGHTA and CDR2 FQGNSA. The CDR3 length is 17 residues.

The gene calls are TRBV2 and TRBJ2-3; 10 nucleotides line up with TRBD2. V gave up 4 bases and J gave up 8 bases; unmatched junction bases: 12. The CDR3 runs 16 residues. The germline V gene encodes CDR1 SNHLY and CDR2 FYNNEI. Here the CDR3 reads CASSARSSGGLRTQYF. CDR3 nucleotides: TGTGCCAGCAGTGCCCGTAGTAGCGGGGGGCTACGTACGCAGTATTTT.

The chain uses TRBV19 and TRBJ1-1; TRBD1 aligns across 7 bases. There are 13 residues in the CDR3. After removal of 4 bases from V and 4 bases from J, the junction contained 3 bases not matched to a gene. Germline loops: CDR1 LNHDA, CDR2 SQIVND (reference sequence). The CDR3 bases are TGTGCCAGTAGTACCTCAGGGGGCACTGAAGCTTTCTTT. Translation: CASSTSGGTEAFF.

The CDR3 is CASSFEGGPLHF. For the CDR3, the DNA is TGTGCCAGCAGCTTTGAAGGGGGCCCCCTCCACTTT. The rearrangement links TRBV7-9 to TRBJ1-6; TRBD1 agrees at 7 bases. V lost 3 bases and J lost 13; bases outside the gene matches: 3. The germline CDR1 and CDR2 sequences are SEHNR and FQNEAQ (reference sequence). The CDR3 covers 12 residues.

Only a few counts were recorded for this clone. This rearrangement joins TRBV19 to TRBJ1-6, with TRBD1 identical over 7 bases. The CDR3 is made up of 15 amino acids. Germline V lookup: CDR1 LNHDA, CDR2 SQIVND (reference sequence). V was clipped by 6 bases and J by 7 bases; unmatched bases: 9. Written as DNA, the CDR3 is TGTGCCAGTAGAATTGACAGGGCCGAAAATTCACCCCTCCACTTT. Translated, it gives CASRIDRAENSPLHF.

The V gene is TRBV28, the J gene TRBJ1-6; D is unclear. The CDR3 totals 14 residues. Germline lookup yields CDR1 MDHEN and CDR2 SYDVKM. Trimming cost V 6 bases and J 10 bases, with 16 bases left between them. The CDR3 DNA reads as TGTGCCAGCAGCATAAGGTCGGGAAGGTCACCCCTCCACTTT. This codes for CASSIRSGRSPLHF.

The V call is TRBV10-3, the J call TRBJ1-1; D is unclear. Germline-derived CDR1 and CDR2 are ENHRY and SYGVKD. The V and J ends lost 2 bases and 5 bases respectively, with 12 bases between them. This CDR3 has 14 amino acids. The CDR3 reads CAISELDGGTEAFF. The CDR3 coding sequence is TGTGCCATCAGTGAGCTCGACGGAGGGACTGAAGCTTTCTTT.

V and J are TRBV6-4 and TRBJ2-1; the match to TRBD2 covers 7 bases. Germline V lookup: CDR1 MRHNA, CDR2 SNTAGT. V lost 4 bases and J lost 4; bases outside the gene matches: 4. CDR3 length equals 14 residues. CDR3 amino acids: CASSVMGGYNEQFF. CDR3 bases: TGTGCCAGCAGTGTTATGGGAGGGTACAATGAGCAGTTCTTC.

The chain combines TRBV12-3 or TRBV12-4 with TRBJ2-2; maybe TRBD2 (5 bases). The CDR3 loop spans 12 amino acids. V lost 3 bases to trimming and J lost 8 bases, with 7 bases between them. The CDR3 DNA is TGTGCCAGCAGTTTCGGGGAGGGGGAGCTGTTTTTT. Protein: CASSFGEGELFF.

The chain employs TRBV25-1 and TRBJ2-1; 8 bases are shared with TRBD2. There are 17 residues in the CDR3. From germline, CDR1 is MGHDK and CDR2 SYGVNS. V shed 3 bases, J shed 7 bases, and the junction held 14 bases outside the gene matches. The CDR3 bases are TGTGCCAGCAGTGAGAGTTCCATCGGTCGGGGGGGTAATGAGCAGTTCTTC. This encodes CASSESSIGRGGNEQFF.

This clone was counted a few times. The chain combines TRBV12-3 or TRBV12-4 with TRBJ1-2; the match to TRBD1 covers 9 bases. The CDR3 loop spans 13 amino acids. J gave up 3 bases and V 4 bases, and 0 bases lay outside the gene matches. The CDR3 is CASSWDRDYGYTF. DNA of the CDR3: TGTGCCAGCAGTTGGGACAGGGACTATGGCTACACCTTC.

The rearrangement joins TRBV3-1 (or the pseudogene TRBV3-2) to TRBJ1-2; D call uncertain. V was cut by 0 bases and J by 3 bases, with 8 bases left in between. Germline CDR1 and CDR2: LGHDT and YNNKEL (reference sequence). CDR3 length: 14 residues. CDR3 protein: CASSQEGRDYGYTF. Here the CDR3 DNA reads TGTGCCAGCAGCCAAGAAGGGAGGGACTATGGCTACACCTTC.

This rearrangement joins TRBV6-2 or TRBV6-3 to TRBJ2-7; D might be TRBD1 (5 bases). The germline V gene encodes CDR1 MNHEY and CDR2 SVGEGT. V was cut by 5 bases and J by 7 bases, with 12 bases left in between. This CDR3 contains 12 residues. The CDR3 spells CASSVGPGEQYF. The DNA of the CDR3 is TGTGCCAGCAGTGTAGGACCAGGGGAGCAGTACTTC.

The rearrangement links TRBV6-6 to TRBJ1-1, with 9 nucleotides matching TRBD1. The CDR3 has 14 residues. V shed 7 bases and J 6 bases; nucleotides not matched to a gene: 9. The germline V gene encodes CDR1 MNHNY and CDR2 SVGAGI (reference sequence). In DNA, the CDR3 is TGTGCCAGCACCCCCGGGACAGGGACCCCTGAAGCTTTCTTT. This gives the protein CASTPGTGTPEAFF.

The chain links TRBV7-2 to TRBJ1-6, with 7 bases identical to TRBD1. The germline gives CDR1 SGHTA, CDR2 FQGNSA. V lost 1 base to trimming and J lost 17 bases; unmatched junction nucleotides: 5. The CDR3 sequence is 12 residues long. The CDR3 region has the DNA TGTGCCAGCAGCTTAGAGGGGGCCAAGGTCCACTTT. Protein: CASSLEGAKVHF.